Listed here are 6 T cell receptor beta chains from one sample, sequenced in a study of post-analysis software for immune sequencing data. Study outcomes and limitations: There were several TRBV segments more frequent in patients than controls, and TRBV5-6, TRBV5-1 and TRBV20-1 were among them.

The antigens for these receptors are not known. Included in the TCR beta cDNA libraries were unique molecular identifiers. TCRdb processed the PCR reads anew with MiXCR; each CDR3 protein has one entry. The data contain about 460,000 distinct CDR3 sequences, roughly 46% of them seen just once; the ten biggest clones take up 12%. Material: blood. The receptor set was obtained from a girl aged 10-17 years with multiple sclerosis.

The chain joins TRBV28 to TRBJ2-7; 10 positions match TRBD2. Germline V gene sequence: CDR1 MDHEN, CDR2 SYDVKM. This CDR3 region has 14 residues. Trimming took 2 bases from V and 2 from J; bases not matched to a gene: 0. DNA for the CDR3: TGTGCCAGCAGTTTACTAGCGGGAGCCTACGAGCAGTACTTC. Protein product: CASSLLAGAYEQYF.

This clonotype was counted only a few times. The chain couples TRBV12-3 or TRBV12-4 to TRBJ1-2, with D uncertain. The length of the CDR3 is 13 residues. The ends were cut back, 3 bases at V and 4 bases at J, with 9 bases in the middle. CDR3 sequence: CASSFGETYGYTF. CDR3 DNA: TGTGCCAGCAGTTTCGGGGAAACCTATGGCTACACCTTC.

The gene calls are TRBV7-9 and TRBJ2-2; D is undetermined. CDR3 length equals 18 residues. Germline V gene sequence: CDR1 SEHNR, CDR2 FQNEAQ (reference sequence). V lost 5 bases and J 0 bases, leaving 19 bases between the germline ends. The CDR3 loop is CASSGTSRHAPNTGELFF. CDR3 sequence (DNA): TGTGCCAGCAGCGGTACATCTAGGCACGCACCGAACACCGGGGAGCTGTTTTTT.

The chain uses TRBV7-9 and TRBJ2-7, with 10 bases fitting TRBD1. Germline assignment: CDR1 SEHNR and CDR2 FQNEAQ (reference sequence). This CDR3 has 15 residues. V was pared by 5 bases and J by 5 bases, with 9 bases of the junction left unmatched. The CDR3 DNA is TGTGCCAGCAGCCTTCGGGACAGGGGTCAGGACGAGCAGTACTTC. Its translation is CASSLRDRGQDEQYF.

The genes are TRBV30 and TRBJ2-4; D tentatively fits TRBD1 or TRBD2 (6 bases each). The better agreement between TRBJ2-7 and the DNA end casts doubt on the J call. CDR3 length: 14 amino acids. CDR1 is GTSNPN and CDR2 is SVGIG in the germline V gene (reference sequence). The CDR3 sequence is CAWSVGGSHYEQYF. CDR3 DNA sequence: TGTGCCTGGAGTGTAGGGGGGAGCCACTACGAGCAGTACTTC.

The gene calls are TRBV29-1 and TRBJ1-2, with unresolved D. CDR1 and CDR2 from the germline V gene are SQVTM and ANQGSEA. The V gene lost 0 bases and the J gene lost 7 bases, with 9 bases spanning the gap. This CDR3 contains 12 residues. The CDR3 spells CSVEEAGFGYTF. The CDR3 nucleotides are TGCAGCGTTGAAGAAGCTGGGTTTGGCTACACCTTC.